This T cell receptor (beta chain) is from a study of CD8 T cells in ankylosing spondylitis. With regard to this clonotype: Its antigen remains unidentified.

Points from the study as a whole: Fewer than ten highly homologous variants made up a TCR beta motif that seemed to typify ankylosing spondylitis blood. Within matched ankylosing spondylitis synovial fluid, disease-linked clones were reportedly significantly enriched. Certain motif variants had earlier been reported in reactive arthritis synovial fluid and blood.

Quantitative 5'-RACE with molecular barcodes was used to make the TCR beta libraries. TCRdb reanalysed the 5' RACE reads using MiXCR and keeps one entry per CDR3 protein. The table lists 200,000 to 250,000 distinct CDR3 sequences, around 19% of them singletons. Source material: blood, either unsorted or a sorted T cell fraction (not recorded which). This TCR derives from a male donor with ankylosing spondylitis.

CDR3 in DNA: TGTGCCAGCAGCCAAGAGGTGGATGACTACGAGCAGTACTTC. Translated, it gives CASSQEVDDYEQYF. The V gene is TRBV3-1, the J gene TRBJ2-7, with no clear D. This CDR3 is 14 amino acids long. Germline lookup yields CDR1 LGHDT and CDR2 YNNKEL (reference sequence). Trimming removed 0 bases from V and 3 bases from J, with 9 bases in between.